The rows below give T cell receptor beta chains drawn from one sample of a study of CD8 T cells in Susac syndrome. In TCRdb, the immunoSEQ multiplex PCR reads were re-called with MiXCR into one record per CDR3 protein. Among 180,000 or so distinct CDR3 sequences, 95% were seen once, and the ten largest hold approximately 0.1%. The sequenced material came from CD4+ T cells from PBMCs. The source of these receptors is a human donor in good health. The conserved cysteine and the conserved F or W are not part of the CDR3 here. D genes are given only for firm matches.

>TRBV5-1|-
ASSPRDGTDTQY
>TRBV4-2|TRBD2
ASAPAGGGNYNEQF
>TRBV11-2|-
ASSSDPGFPF
>TRBV5-4|-
ASSLLLADYTDTQY
>TRBV15|-
ATSKGTNYGYT
>TRBV15|-
ATSRDFSGMN
>TRBV29-1|-
SARWGEQPQH
>TRBV7-9|TRBD1
ASTLLQGATGYT
>TRBV3-1|TRBD1
ASSHPPGQGNEQF
>TRBV12-3/TRBV12-4|-
ASSTGREYEQY
>TRBV4-3|-
ASSQMSSYNSPLH
>TRBV15|-
ATSRDLQPAF
>TRBV12-3/TRBV12-4|-
ASCGGVSGSGANVLT
>TRBV3-1|-
ASSLPGQGYGYT
>TRBV9|-
ASSVARTTALDSPLH
>TRBV20-1|-
SALGAREFQETQY
>TRBV24-1|TRBD2
ATSDLAGLAGGRDTQY
>TRBV24-1|-
ATSKGNNQPQH
>TRBV3-1|-
ASSRNPGSNQPQH
>TRBV29-1|-
SAGSFSGNTIY
>TRBV19|TRBD1
ASSIAGTGQVDEQY